This is a list of T cell receptor beta chains from one sample in a study of blood T cell repertoires in COVID-19. Assay: immunoSEQ multiplex PCR; the TCRdb copy retains only in-frame clones and omits some. Of around 130,000 clones listed, roughly 79% were seen once; the top ten hold 11%. The sample comprised peripheral blood. The receptors originated from a human donor in a cohort sampled during active COVID-19. The CDR3 runs from the conserved cysteine through the conserved F or W. A D gene is named only where the DNA matches it firmly. Clone size is given for some rows only: seen once, a few or many times, or a class if the clone is expanded.

- | few | TRBJ2-7 | TRBV5-4 | 14 | TGTGCCAGCAGCCCGTCCCGGGGTTCCTACGAGCAGTACTTC | CASSPSRGSYEQYF
- | - | TRBJ1-1 | TRBV4-1 | 16 | TGCGCCAGCAGCCAAGGGCCCAACAGGGCCGACACTGAAGCTTTCTTT | CASSQGPNRADTEAFF
- | - | TRBJ2-7 | TRBV5-6 | 13 | TGTGCCAGCAGCTTGGGCGGGACGGTCGAGCAGTACTTC | CASSLGGTVEQYF
TRBD1 | - | TRBJ1-2 | TRBV28 | 15 | TGTGCCAGCAGTTCCTCTTGGGGGACAGGGGCTCGCTACACCTTC | CASSSSWGTGARYTF
- | - | TRBJ2-5 | TRBV6-4 | 13 | TGTGCCAGCAGCCCCTCCCAGGGGGAGACCCAGTACTTC | CASSPSQGETQYF
- | - | TRBJ2-5 | TRBV10-1 | 13 | TGCGCCAGCGCACCGTCGAGGGAAGAGACCCAGTACTTC | CASAPSREETQYF
TRBD1 | once | TRBJ2-2 | TRBV7-9 | 16 | TGTGCCAGCAGCCCACAGGGGACAGGCAACACCGGGGAGCTGTTTTTT | CASSPQGTGNTGELFF
- | - | TRBJ1-3 | TRBV7-2 | 18 | TGTGCCAGCAGCCCGCGCGGATTGCGCCTATACTCTGGAAACACCATATATTTT | CASSPRGLRLYSGNTIYF
- | - | TRBJ2-5 | TRBV4-1 | 16 | TGCGCCAGCAGCCCGGATGGCTGCCCGCTGAGGAAGACCCAGTACTTC | CASSPDGCPLRKTQYF
TRBD2 | - | TRBJ2-1 | TRBV27 | 18 | TGTGCCAGCAGATATATCCACCGACTAGCGGGGGTGGGGAATGAGCAGTTCTTC | CASRYIHRLAGVGNEQFF
- | - | TRBJ1-2 | TRBV7-9 | 12 | TGTGCCAGCAGCGATGGCCACTATGGCTACACCTTC | CASSDGHYGYTF
TRBD1 | - | TRBJ1-1 | TRBV5-6 | 15 | TGTGCCAGCAGCTTGCCCCGAGGGGGCAACACTGAAGCTTTCTTT | CASSLPRGGNTEAFF
TRBD2 | - | TRBJ2-3 | TRBV5-4 | 16 | TGTGCCAGCAGCCGCAGACTAGCGGGGAACACAGATACGCAGTATTTT | CASSRRLAGNTDTQYF
TRBD1 | - | TRBJ1-1 | TRBV4-1 | 15 | TGCGCCAGCAGCCAGGAACAGGGGGCCGGCACTGAAGCTTTCTTT | CASSQEQGAGTEAFF
TRBD1 | - | TRBJ1-2 | TRBV7-8 | 17 | TGTGCCAGCAGCCCCAACCGACAGGGGGTATCCCAAGGGGGCTACACCTTC | CASSPNRQGVSQGGYTF
TRBD1 | many | TRBJ2-1 | TRBV27 | 15 | TGTGCCAGCAGTTTGACAGGGCCACGCTACAATGAGCAGTTCTTC | CASSLTGPRYNEQFF
- | once | TRBJ1-2 | TRBV5-4 | 14 | TGTGCCAGCAGACCCCTAGGGGGGGCGCGTGGCTACACCTTC | CASRPLGGARGYTF
- | - | TRBJ1-4 | TRBV5-6 | 17 | TGTGCCAGCAGCTTGAGGAGCCCGGTGGCAACTAATGAAAAACTGTTTTTT | CASSLRSPVATNEKLFF
- | - | TRBJ2-7 | TRBV28 | 16 | TGTGCCAGCACCCAAAGGGTTACAGGGCTATCCTACGAGCAGTACTTC | CASTQRVTGLSYEQYF
TRBD1 | - | TRBJ1-6 | TRBV5-6 | 15 | TGTGCCAGCAGCTTGTGGACAGGGGTTAGTTCACCCCTCCACTTT | CASSLWTGVSSPLHF
TRBD2 | few | TRBJ2-2 | TRBV7-2 | 15 | TGTGCCAGCAGCAAGCCGGGACTAGCGTCCGGGGAGCTGTTTTTT | CASSKPGLASGELFF
- | - | TRBJ2-3 | TRBV27 | 13 | TGTGCCAGCAGTTTAGGAGGTCTGAGTACGCAGTATTTT | CASSLGGLSTQYF
- | - | TRBJ2-1 | TRBV5-4 | 16 | TGTGCCAGCAGCTTGGAGGAGGGGAACTCCTACAATGAGCAGTTCTTC | CASSLEEGNSYNEQFF